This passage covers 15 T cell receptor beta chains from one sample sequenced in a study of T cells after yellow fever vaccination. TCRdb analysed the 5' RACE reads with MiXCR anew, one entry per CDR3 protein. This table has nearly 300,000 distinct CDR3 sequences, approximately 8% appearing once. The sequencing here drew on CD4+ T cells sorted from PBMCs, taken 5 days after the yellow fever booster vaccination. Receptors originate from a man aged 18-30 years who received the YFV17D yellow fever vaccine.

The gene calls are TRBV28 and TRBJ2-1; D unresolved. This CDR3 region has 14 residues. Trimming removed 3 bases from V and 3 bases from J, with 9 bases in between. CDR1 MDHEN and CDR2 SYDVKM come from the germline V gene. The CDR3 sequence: CASSFSGLYNEQFF. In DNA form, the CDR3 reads TGTGCCAGCAGTTTTTCGGGCCTCTACAATGAGCAGTTCTTC.

The CDR3 sequence: CASGGDGKLFF. The DNA for the CDR3 is TGTGCCAGCGGGGGCGACGGAAAACTGTTTTTT. The chain is built from TRBV28 and TRBJ1-4; a possible D gene is TRBD1 (6 bases). The V and J ends lost 8 bases and 10 bases respectively, with 11 bases between them. CDR3 length equals 11 residues. CDR1 is MDHEN and CDR2 is SYDVKM in the germline V gene.

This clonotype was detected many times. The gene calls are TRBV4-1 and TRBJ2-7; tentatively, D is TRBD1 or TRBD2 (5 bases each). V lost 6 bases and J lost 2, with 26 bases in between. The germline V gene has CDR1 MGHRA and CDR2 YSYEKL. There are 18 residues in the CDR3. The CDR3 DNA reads TGCGCCAGCAGTCTACACTTTCGAGCAGGGAGAGTAACCTACGAGCAGTACGTC. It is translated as CASSLHFRAGRVTYEQYV.

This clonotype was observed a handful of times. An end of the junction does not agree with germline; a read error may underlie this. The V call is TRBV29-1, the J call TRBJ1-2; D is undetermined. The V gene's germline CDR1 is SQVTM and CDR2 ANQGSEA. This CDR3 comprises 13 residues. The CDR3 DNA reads TGCAGCGTCGAAGAGACAACTAACTATGGCTACACCTTC. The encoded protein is CSVEETTNYGYTF.

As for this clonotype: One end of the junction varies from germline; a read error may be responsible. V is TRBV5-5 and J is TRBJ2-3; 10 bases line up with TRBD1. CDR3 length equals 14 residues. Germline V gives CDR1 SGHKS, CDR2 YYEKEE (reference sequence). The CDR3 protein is CACRRDRGIVAQYF. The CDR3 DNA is TGTGCCTGCAGAAGGGACAGGGGTATTGTGGCGCAGTATTTT.

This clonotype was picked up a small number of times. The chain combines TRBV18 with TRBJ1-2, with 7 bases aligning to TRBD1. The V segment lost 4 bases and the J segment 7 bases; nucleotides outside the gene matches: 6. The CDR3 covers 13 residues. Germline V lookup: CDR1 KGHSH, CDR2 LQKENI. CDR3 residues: CASSLRDSVGYTF. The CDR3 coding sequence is TGTGCCAGCTCACTGCGGGACAGTGTTGGCTACACCTTC.

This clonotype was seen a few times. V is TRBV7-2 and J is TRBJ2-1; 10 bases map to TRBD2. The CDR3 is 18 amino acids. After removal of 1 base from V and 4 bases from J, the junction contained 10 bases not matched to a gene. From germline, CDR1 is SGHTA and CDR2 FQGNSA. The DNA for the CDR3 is TGTGCCAGCAGCTTAGTTCTCCTAGCGGGGGCTACGTACAATGAGCAGTTCTTC. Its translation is CASSLVLLAGATYNEQFF.

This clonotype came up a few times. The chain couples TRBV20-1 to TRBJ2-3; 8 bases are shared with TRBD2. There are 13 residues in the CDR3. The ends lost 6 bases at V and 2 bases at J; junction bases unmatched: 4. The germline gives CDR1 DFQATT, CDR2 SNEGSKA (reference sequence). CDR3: CSANSGNTDTQYF. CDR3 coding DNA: TGCAGTGCCAATAGCGGGAACACAGATACGCAGTATTTT.

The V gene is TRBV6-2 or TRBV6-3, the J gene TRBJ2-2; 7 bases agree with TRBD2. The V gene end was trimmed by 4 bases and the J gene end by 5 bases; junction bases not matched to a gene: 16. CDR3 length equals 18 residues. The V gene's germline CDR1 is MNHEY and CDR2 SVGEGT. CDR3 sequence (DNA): TGTGCCAGCAGTTCAGCCCAGTCGGGGGGATCCTGGACCGGGGAGCTGTTTTTT. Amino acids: CASSSAQSGGSWTGELFF.

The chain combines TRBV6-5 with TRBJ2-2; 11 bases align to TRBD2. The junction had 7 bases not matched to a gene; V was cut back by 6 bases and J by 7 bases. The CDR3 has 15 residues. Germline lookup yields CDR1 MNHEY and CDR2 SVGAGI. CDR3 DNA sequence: TGTGCCAGCAGATTAGCGGGGGGGCCTAGCGGGGAGCTGTTTTTT. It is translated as CASRLAGGPSGELFF.

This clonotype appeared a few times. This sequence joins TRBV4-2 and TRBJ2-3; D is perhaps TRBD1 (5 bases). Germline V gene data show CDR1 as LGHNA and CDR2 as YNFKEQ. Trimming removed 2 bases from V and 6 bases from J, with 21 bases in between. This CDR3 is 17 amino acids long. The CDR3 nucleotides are TGTGCCAGCAGCCAATTAGTGGGGCGACACGTAGGGGATACGCAGTATTTT. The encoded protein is CASSQLVGRHVGDTQYF.

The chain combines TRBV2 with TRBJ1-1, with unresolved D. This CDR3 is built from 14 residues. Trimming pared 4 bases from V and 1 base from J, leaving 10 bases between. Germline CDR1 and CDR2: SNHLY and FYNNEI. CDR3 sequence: CASSVGLPNTEAFF. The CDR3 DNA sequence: TGTGCCAGCAGTGTCGGCCTGCCGAACACTGAAGCTTTCTTT.

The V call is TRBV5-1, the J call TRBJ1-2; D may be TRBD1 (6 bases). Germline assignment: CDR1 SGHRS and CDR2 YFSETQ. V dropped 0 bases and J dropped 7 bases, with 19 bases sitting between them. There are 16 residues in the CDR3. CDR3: CASSLDREPGLSGYTF. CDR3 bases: TGCGCCAGCAGCTTGGACAGGGAGCCCGGGCTATCTGGCTACACCTTC.

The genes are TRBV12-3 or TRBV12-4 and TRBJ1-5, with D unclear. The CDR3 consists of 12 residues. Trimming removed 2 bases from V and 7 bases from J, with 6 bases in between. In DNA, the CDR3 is TGTGCCAGCAGTTTAATGTGGCAGCCCCAGCATTTT. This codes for CASSLMWQPQHF.

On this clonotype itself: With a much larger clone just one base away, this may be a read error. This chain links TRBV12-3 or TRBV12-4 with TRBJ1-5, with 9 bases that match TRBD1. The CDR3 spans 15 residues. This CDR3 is CARSPDGTGNQPQHF. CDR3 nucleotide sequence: TGTGCCCGCAGTCCAGACGGGACAGGGAATCAGCCCCAGCATTTT.